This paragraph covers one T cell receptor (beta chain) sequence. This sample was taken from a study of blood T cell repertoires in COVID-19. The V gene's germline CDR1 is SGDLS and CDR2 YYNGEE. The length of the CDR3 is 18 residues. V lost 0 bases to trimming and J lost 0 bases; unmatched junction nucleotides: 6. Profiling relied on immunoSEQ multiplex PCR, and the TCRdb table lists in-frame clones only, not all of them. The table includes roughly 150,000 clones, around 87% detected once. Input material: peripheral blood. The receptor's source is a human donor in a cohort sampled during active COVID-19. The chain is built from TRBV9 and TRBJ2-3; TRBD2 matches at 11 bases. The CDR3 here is CASSVEASGGYSTDTQYF. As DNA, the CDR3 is TGTGCCAGCAGCGTAGAGGCTAGCGGGGGGTATAGCACAGATACGCAGTATTTT.